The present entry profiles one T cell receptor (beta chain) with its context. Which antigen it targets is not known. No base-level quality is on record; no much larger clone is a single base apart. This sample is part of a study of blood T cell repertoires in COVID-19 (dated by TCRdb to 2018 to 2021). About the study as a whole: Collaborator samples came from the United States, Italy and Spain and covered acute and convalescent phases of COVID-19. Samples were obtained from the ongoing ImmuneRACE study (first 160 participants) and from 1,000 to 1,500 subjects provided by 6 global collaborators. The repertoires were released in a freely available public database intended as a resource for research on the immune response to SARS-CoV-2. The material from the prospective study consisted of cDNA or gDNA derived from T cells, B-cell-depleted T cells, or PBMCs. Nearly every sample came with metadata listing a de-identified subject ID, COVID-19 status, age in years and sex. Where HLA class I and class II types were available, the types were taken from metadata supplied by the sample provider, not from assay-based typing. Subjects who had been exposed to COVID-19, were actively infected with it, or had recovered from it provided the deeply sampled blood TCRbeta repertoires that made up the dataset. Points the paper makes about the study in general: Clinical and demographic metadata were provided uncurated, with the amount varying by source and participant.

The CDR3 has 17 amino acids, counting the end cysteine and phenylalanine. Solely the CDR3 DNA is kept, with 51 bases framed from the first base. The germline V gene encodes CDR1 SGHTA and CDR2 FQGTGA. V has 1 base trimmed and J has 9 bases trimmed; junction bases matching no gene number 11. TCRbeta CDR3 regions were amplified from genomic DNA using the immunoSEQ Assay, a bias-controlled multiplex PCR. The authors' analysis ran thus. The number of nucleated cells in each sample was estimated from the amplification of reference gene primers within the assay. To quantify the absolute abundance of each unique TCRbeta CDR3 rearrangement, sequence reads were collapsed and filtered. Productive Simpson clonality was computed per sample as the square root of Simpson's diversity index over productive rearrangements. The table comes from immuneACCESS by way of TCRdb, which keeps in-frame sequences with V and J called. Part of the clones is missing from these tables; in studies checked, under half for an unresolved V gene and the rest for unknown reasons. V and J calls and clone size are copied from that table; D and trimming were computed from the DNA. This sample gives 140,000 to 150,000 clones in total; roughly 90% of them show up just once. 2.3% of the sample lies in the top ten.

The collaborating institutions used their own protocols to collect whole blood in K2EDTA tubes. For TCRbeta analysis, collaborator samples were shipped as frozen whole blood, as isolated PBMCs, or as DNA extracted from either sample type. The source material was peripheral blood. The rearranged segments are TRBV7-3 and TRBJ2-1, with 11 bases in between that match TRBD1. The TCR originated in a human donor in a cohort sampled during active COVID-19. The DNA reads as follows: TGTGCCAGCAGCTTAATGGGACAGGGGGTTACCTACTCTGAGCAGTTCTTC. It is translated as CASSLMGQGVTYSEQFF.